The rows below give T cell receptor beta chains drawn from one sample of a study of graft-versus-host responses after intestinal transplantation. Only in-frame clones appear in the TCRdb table, and some are missing; sequencing was by immunoSEQ multiplex PCR. The repertoire has about 27,000 clones, just under 95% of them found once; the top ten carry 0.75% to 0.95%. Specimen: PBMCs, collected around 30 days after intestinal transplant. These receptors were taken from a human patient who received an intestinal transplant, so some T cells may come from the graft donor. Each CDR3 is given with its conserved first and last residue. The D gene is left open where the match is weak. Expanded clones are given a class, and other clones once, few, many or no size at all.

CDR3 DNA: TGTGCCAGCAGTTATTATTTGGGGACAGGGATGAATGAGCAGTTCTTC; CDR3 protein: CASSYYLGTGMNEQFF; D gene: TRBD1; J gene: TRBJ2-1; V gene: TRBV6-6; clone size: .
CDR3 DNA: TGTGCCTGGAGTACAAAGGACGGGGGGTCTAAGGAAAAACTGTTTTTT; CDR3 protein: CAWSTKDGGSKEKLFF; D gene: .; J gene: TRBJ1-4; V gene: TRBV30; clone size: .
CDR3 DNA: TGCGCCAGCAGCCAGGATCCGGGACTGTCCAACGAGCAGTACTTC; CDR3 protein: CASSQDPGLSNEQYF; D gene: .; J gene: TRBJ2-7; V gene: TRBV4-3; clone size: .
CDR3 DNA: TGCGCCAGCAGCGGGGGTCAATACTCTACAGATACGCAGTATTTT; CDR3 protein: CASSGGQYSTDTQYF; D gene: .; J gene: TRBJ2-3; V gene: TRBV4-1; clone size: .
CDR3 DNA: TGTGCCTGGAGTGTAACAGACTACAATGAGCAGTTCTTC; CDR3 protein: CAWSVTDYNEQFF; D gene: .; J gene: TRBJ2-1; V gene: TRBV30; clone size: .
CDR3 DNA: TGTGCCAGCGGCAGGGGACCGAACACTGAAGCTTTCTTT; CDR3 protein: CASGRGPNTEAFF; D gene: .; J gene: TRBJ1-1; V gene: TRBV2; clone size: .
CDR3 DNA: TGTGCCTGGAGTGTACCTAAAGGGAGCTTTGGCTACACCTTC; CDR3 protein: CAWSVPKGSFGYTF; D gene: .; J gene: TRBJ1-2; V gene: TRBV30; clone size: once
CDR3 DNA: TGTGCCAGTAGTCCCGGGACTAGCGGGAGCGTTCAGTACTTC; CDR3 protein: CASSPGTSGSVQYF; D gene: TRBD2; J gene: TRBJ2-4; V gene: TRBV19; clone size: once
CDR3 DNA: TGTGCCACTACCCGTACTGGGAGTTCACCCCTCCACTTT; CDR3 protein: CATTRTGSSPLHF; D gene: .; J gene: TRBJ1-6; V gene: TRBV19; clone size: .
CDR3 DNA: TGTGCCAGCACCCTGACTAGCGGAGCCCAAGAGACCCAGTACTTC; CDR3 protein: CASTLTSGAQETQYF; D gene: TRBD2; J gene: TRBJ2-5; V gene: TRBV27; clone size: .
CDR3 DNA: TGCGCCAGCAGCCGGGTCCCGGAGGGGTACCAAGAGACCCAGTACTTC; CDR3 protein: CASSRVPEGYQETQYF; D gene: .; J gene: TRBJ2-5; V gene: TRBV5-1; clone size: .
CDR3 DNA: TGTGCCAGCGGTCCGGGGGAGCTGTTTTTT; CDR3 protein: CASGPGELFF; D gene: .; J gene: TRBJ2-2; V gene: TRBV9; clone size: .
CDR3 DNA: TGCGCCAGCAGCGCGGGACTAGCCTCCTACGAGCAGTACTTC; CDR3 protein: CASSAGLASYEQYF; D gene: TRBD2; J gene: TRBJ2-7; V gene: TRBV10-2; clone size: few
CDR3 DNA: TGCGCAGCCCTACCGGGATTGAACACCGGGGAGCTGTTTTTT; CDR3 protein: CAALPGLNTGELFF; D gene: .; J gene: TRBJ2-2; V gene: TRBV10-2; clone size: .
CDR3 DNA: TGTGCCAGCAGCTTCGGGGGTTACGAGCAGTACTTC; CDR3 protein: CASSFGGYEQYF; D gene: .; J gene: TRBJ2-7; V gene: TRBV11-2; clone size: .
CDR3 DNA: TGTGCCAGCAGTGAATATACCGATCAGCCCCAGCATTTT; CDR3 protein: CASSEYTDQPQHF; D gene: .; J gene: TRBJ1-5; V gene: TRBV25-1; clone size: .
CDR3 DNA: TGTGCCAGCAGCTTTAGACAGGGGAACACTGAAGCTTTCTTT; CDR3 protein: CASSFRQGNTEAFF; D gene: TRBD1; J gene: TRBJ1-1; V gene: TRBV7-2; clone size: .
CDR3 DNA: TGTGCCAGCAGCCTCGGGACTAGCGGGTCCTACGAGCAGTACTTC; CDR3 protein: CASSLGTSGSYEQYF; D gene: TRBD2; J gene: TRBJ2-7; V gene: TRBV9; clone size: once
CDR3 DNA: TGTGCCAGCAGTCCTGGCTACGAGCAGTACTTC; CDR3 protein: CASSPGYEQYF; D gene: .; J gene: TRBJ2-7; V gene: TRBV28; clone size: .
CDR3 DNA: TGTGCCAGCAGCCCAGGGACAGGCGGAAACACCATATATTTT; CDR3 protein: CASSPGTGGNTIYF; D gene: TRBD1; J gene: TRBJ1-3; V gene: TRBV7-2; clone size: .
CDR3 DNA: TGTGCCAGCAGTTACTCGAGTGGCACCGGGGAGCTGTTTTTT; CDR3 protein: CASSYSSGTGELFF; D gene: .; J gene: TRBJ2-2; V gene: TRBV6-5; clone size: .
CDR3 DNA: TGTGCCAGCGCGCAGATGGGGACTACCTATGGCTACACCTTC; CDR3 protein: CASAQMGTTYGYTF; D gene: .; J gene: TRBJ1-2; V gene: TRBV7-9; clone size: .
CDR3 DNA: TGTGCCAGCAATCGATCGCGGGGTCCTACCGGGGAGCTGTTTTTT; CDR3 protein: CASNRSRGPTGELFF; D gene: .; J gene: TRBJ2-2; V gene: TRBV2; clone size: .
CDR3 DNA: TGTGCCAGCTCACCAGGACAGGGTACTGAAAAACTGTTTTTT; CDR3 protein: CASSPGQGTEKLFF; D gene: TRBD1; J gene: TRBJ1-4; V gene: TRBV18; clone size: .
CDR3 DNA: TGTGCCAGCAGTTTGAGGGACAGGTCCTACGAGCAGTACTTC; CDR3 protein: CASSLRDRSYEQYF; D gene: TRBD1; J gene: TRBJ2-7; V gene: TRBV28; clone size: .
CDR3 DNA: TGCAGCGTTACTCCGGGACTAGCGAGCAATGAGCAGTTCTTC; CDR3 protein: CSVTPGLASNEQFF; D gene: TRBD2; J gene: TRBJ2-1; V gene: TRBV29-1; clone size: once
CDR3 DNA: TGTGCCAGCTCCCTGGGGGGTCCCAACCAGCCCCAGCATTTT; CDR3 protein: CASSLGGPNQPQHF; D gene: .; J gene: TRBJ1-5; V gene: TRBV27; clone size: .
CDR3 DNA: TGTGCCAGCAGCAAAAGGGTAACAGGGAAGGGCTACACCTTC; CDR3 protein: CASSKRVTGKGYTF; D gene: .; J gene: TRBJ1-2; V gene: TRBV21-1; clone size: .
CDR3 DNA: TGTGCCAGCAGCGTCGACGGGGTTGGAAACACCATATATTTT; CDR3 protein: CASSVDGVGNTIYF; D gene: .; J gene: TRBJ1-3; V gene: TRBV9; clone size: .
CDR3 DNA: TGCAGCGTGTTGCACTCTCTAGCGGGAGGGTCCTACAATGAGCAGTTCTTC; CDR3 protein: CSVLHSLAGGSYNEQFF; D gene: TRBD2; J gene: TRBJ2-1; V gene: TRBV29-1; clone size: .
CDR3 DNA: TGTGCCAGCAGTTCGGACAGAGCCTACGAGCAGTACTTC; CDR3 protein: CASSSDRAYEQYF; D gene: .; J gene: TRBJ2-7; V gene: TRBV27; clone size: .
CDR3 DNA: TGTGCCAGCAGCTTAGTGGGTGAGGATGGCTACACCTTC; CDR3 protein: CASSLVGEDGYTF; D gene: .; J gene: TRBJ1-2; V gene: TRBV7-2; clone size: .
CDR3 DNA: TGTGCCACCAGCAGTTCGCTGGGTCAGCCCCAGCATTTT; CDR3 protein: CATSSSLGQPQHF; D gene: .; J gene: TRBJ1-5; V gene: TRBV15; clone size: .
CDR3 DNA: TGTGCCAGCAGTTTATCACAGGGCTACGAGCAGTACTTC; CDR3 protein: CASSLSQGYEQYF; D gene: .; J gene: TRBJ2-7; V gene: TRBV27; clone size: .
CDR3 DNA: TGCGCCAGCAGCTTGGACGGGGGCCGAGGGGAGACCCAGTACTTC; CDR3 protein: CASSLDGGRGETQYF; D gene: .; J gene: TRBJ2-5; V gene: TRBV5-1; clone size: .
CDR3 DNA: TGTGCCAGTAGTGCCCGACTAGCCCCCTACGAGCAGTACTTC; CDR3 protein: CASSARLAPYEQYF; D gene: TRBD2; J gene: TRBJ2-7; V gene: TRBV19; clone size: .
CDR3 DNA: TGCGCCAGCAGCGATCTTCTAGCGGGAGCCTTAAGCGAGCAGTTCTTC; CDR3 protein: CASSDLLAGALSEQFF; D gene: TRBD2; J gene: TRBJ2-1; V gene: TRBV4-1; clone size: .
CDR3 DNA: TGTGCCAGCTCCGAGGACCCGGATGAGCAGTTCTTC; CDR3 protein: CASSEDPDEQFF; D gene: .; J gene: TRBJ2-1; V gene: TRBV2; clone size: .
CDR3 DNA: TGTGCCAGCAGCAACCGGATTACGGGGACTAGCGGGAGAGGAGGCGAGCAGTACTTC; CDR3 protein: CASSNRITGTSGRGGEQYF; D gene: .; J gene: TRBJ2-7; V gene: TRBV21-1; clone size: .
CDR3 DNA: TGTGCCAGTAGTACCTCCTATGGGGCCTTCTTAAGGGAGACCCAGTACTTC; CDR3 protein: CASSTSYGAFLRETQYF; D gene: .; J gene: TRBJ2-5; V gene: TRBV19; clone size: .
CDR3 DNA: TGTGCCAGCAGGACAGGGTTTGAAAAACTGTTTTTT; CDR3 protein: CASRTGFEKLFF; D gene: TRBD1; J gene: TRBJ1-4; V gene: TRBV6-5; clone size: .
CDR3 DNA: TGCGCCAGCAGCCAAGACCTAGTGTACGAGCAGTACTTC; CDR3 protein: CASSQDLVYEQYF; D gene: .; J gene: TRBJ2-7; V gene: TRBV4-1; clone size: once
CDR3 DNA: TGTGCCAGCAGCCCCGGACAAAACGAGCAGTACTTC; CDR3 protein: CASSPGQNEQYF; D gene: .; J gene: TRBJ2-7; V gene: TRBV13; clone size: .
CDR3 DNA: TGTGCCAGCAGCTTGAACGGGAGGACAAGCTACGAGCAGTACTTC; CDR3 protein: CASSLNGRTSYEQYF; D gene: TRBD2; J gene: TRBJ2-7; V gene: TRBV5-6; clone size: once
CDR3 DNA: TGTGCCAGCAGCTTCGGAGCCGGAGATACGCAGTATTTT; CDR3 protein: CASSFGAGDTQYF; D gene: .; J gene: TRBJ2-3; V gene: TRBV7-9; clone size: .
CDR3 DNA: TGTGCCAGTAGGCAAGCGGGAGTTGGTGAGCAGTACTTC; CDR3 protein: CASRQAGVGEQYF; D gene: TRBD2; J gene: TRBJ2-7; V gene: TRBV19; clone size: .
CDR3 DNA: TGTGCCAGCAGTACCGGACAGCAATCTGGAAACACCATATATTTT; CDR3 protein: CASSTGQQSGNTIYF; D gene: .; J gene: TRBJ1-3; V gene: TRBV7-9; clone size: .
CDR3 DNA: TGTGCCACCAGCCGATCTGGAAGTAGCAATCAGCCCCAGCATTTT; CDR3 protein: CATSRSGSSNQPQHF; D gene: .; J gene: TRBJ1-5; V gene: TRBV15; clone size: .
CDR3 DNA: TGTGCCAGCAGCCCTCCGGGAGACAGCTACTACAATGAGCAGTTCTTC; CDR3 protein: CASSPPGDSYYNEQFF; D gene: .; J gene: TRBJ2-1; V gene: TRBV5-6; clone size: once
CDR3 DNA: TGTGCCAGCAGCCTAGGTTACGAACCCTACAATGAGCAGTTCTTC; CDR3 protein: CASSLGYEPYNEQFF; D gene: .; J gene: TRBJ2-1; V gene: TRBV7-3; clone size: once
CDR3 DNA: TGTGCCAGCGGACAGAACCCAGCCTACGAGCAGTACTTC; CDR3 protein: CASGQNPAYEQYF; D gene: .; J gene: TRBJ2-7; V gene: TRBV6-5; clone size: .
CDR3 DNA: TGTGCCAGCAGCAAACAGGGGGCTGGGGCCAACGTCCTGACTTTC; CDR3 protein: CASSKQGAGANVLTF; D gene: TRBD1; J gene: TRBJ2-6; V gene: TRBV9; clone size: once
CDR3 DNA: TGCGCCAGCAGCCCCCACCCATCTAGCGACATTTATAATGAGCAGTTCTTC; CDR3 protein: CASSPHPSSDIYNEQFF; D gene: .; J gene: TRBJ2-1; V gene: TRBV4-1; clone size: .
CDR3 DNA: TGTGCCAGCAGCTTTACGTGGCCGAGCCTCTCTGGAAACACCATATATTTT; CDR3 protein: CASSFTWPSLSGNTIYF; D gene: .; J gene: TRBJ1-3; V gene: TRBV7-9; clone size: .
CDR3 DNA: TGCGCCAGCAGCCAAGAAATAGCCAGCGGGGCACTCAGCTCCTACAATGAGCAGTTCTTC; CDR3 protein: CASSQEIASGALSSYNEQFF; D gene: TRBD2; J gene: TRBJ2-1; V gene: TRBV4-3; clone size: .
CDR3 DNA: TGTGCCAGCAGCTCGGGACCTCTACGTGGGTACGAGCAGTACTTC; CDR3 protein: CASSSGPLRGYEQYF; D gene: .; J gene: TRBJ2-7; V gene: TRBV7-9; clone size: .